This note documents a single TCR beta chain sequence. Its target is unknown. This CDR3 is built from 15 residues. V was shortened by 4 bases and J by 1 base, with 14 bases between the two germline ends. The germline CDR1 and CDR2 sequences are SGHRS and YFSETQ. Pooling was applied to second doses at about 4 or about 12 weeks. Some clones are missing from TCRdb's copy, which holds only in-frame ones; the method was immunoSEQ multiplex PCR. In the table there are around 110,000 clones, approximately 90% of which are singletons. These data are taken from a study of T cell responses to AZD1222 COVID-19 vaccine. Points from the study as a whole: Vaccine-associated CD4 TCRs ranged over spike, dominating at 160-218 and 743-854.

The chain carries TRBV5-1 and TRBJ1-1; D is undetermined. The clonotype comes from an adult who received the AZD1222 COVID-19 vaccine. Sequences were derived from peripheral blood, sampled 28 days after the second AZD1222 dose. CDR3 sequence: CASSHGWGKNTEAFF. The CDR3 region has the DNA TGCGCCAGCAGCCATGGCTGGGGAAAGAACACTGAAGCTTTCTTT.